These 29 T cell receptor beta chains were sequenced from one sample in a study of blood T cell repertoires in COVID-19. The assay was immunoSEQ multiplex PCR, and TCRdb's table has in-frame clones only and misses some. The sample holds a few hundred thousand clones, approximately 90% seen once. Specimen: peripheral blood. These receptors came from a man between 65 and 85 years old with acute or convalescent COVID-19.

This chain joins TRBV5-4 and TRBJ2-1; TRBD2 matches 13 bases. This CDR3 has 16 residues. Germline V CDR1 and CDR2: SGHNT, YYREEE (reference sequence). The V and J ends lost 4 bases and 3 bases, in that order; junction bases with no gene match: 4. As DNA, the CDR3 is TGTGCCAGCAGCGGGGGGACTAGCGGGAACTACAATGAGCAGTTCTTC. Its translation: CASSGGTSGNYNEQFF.

V usage is TRBV29-1 and J usage is TRBJ1-2, with 7 positions matching TRBD1. CDR3 length equals 13 residues. Germline CDR1 is SQVTM and CDR2 is ANQGSEA. V lost 4 bases and J lost 0; bases outside the gene matches: 2. For the CDR3, the DNA is TGCAGCGTTGGGACAGGAACTAACTATGGCTACACCTTC. Its translation: CSVGTGTNYGYTF.

The chain employs TRBV29-1 and TRBJ2-1; D is ambiguous. Trimming shortened V by 4 bases and J by 4 bases, and 17 bases separated the two germline ends. The CDR3 spans 15 residues. Looked up from germline, CDR1 is SQVTM and CDR2 is ANQGSEA. The CDR3 DNA follows: TGCAGCGTTGCCGTCGTTACTCCCTCATACAATGAGCAGTTCTTC. It yields the protein CSVAVVTPSYNEQFF.

The DNA for the CDR3 is TGTGCCAGCAGCCAAGGACTAGCGGGCACAGATACGCAGTATTTT. Residues: CASSQGLAGTDTQYF. This chain uses TRBV7-9 with TRBJ2-3, with TRBD2 matching over 10 bases. The germline V gene has CDR1 SEHNR and CDR2 FQNEAQ (reference sequence). After removal of 5 bases from V and 1 base from J, the junction contained 3 bases not matched to a gene. This CDR3 contains 15 residues.

The rearrangement uses TRBV6-6 and TRBJ2-7; 10 bases line up with TRBD1. From germline, CDR1 is MNHNY and CDR2 SVGAGI (reference sequence). Trimming at V came to 2 bases and at J to 3 bases, leaving 4 bases not matched to a gene. The CDR3 covers 15 residues. As DNA, the CDR3 is TGTGCCAGCAGTTACACGACAGGGGGCGTCTACGAGCAGTACTTC. Amino acids: CASSYTTGGVYEQYF.

The V and J genes are TRBV19 and TRBJ2-7, with D possibly TRBD2 on 6 matching bases. This CDR3 spans 15 amino acids. The V gene's germline CDR1 is LNHDA and CDR2 SQIVND (reference sequence). Trimming left V 6 bases short and J 3 bases short, with 18 bases between. The CDR3 DNA is TGTGCCAGTAGCCCAGACGGGACTCCTTTCTACGAGCAGTACTTC. Its translation is CASSPDGTPFYEQYF.

The chain joins TRBV5-4 to TRBJ1-3; 8 positions match TRBD1. J was trimmed by 4 bases and V by 5 bases; bases with no gene match: 5. The CDR3 covers 14 residues. Looked up from germline, CDR1 is SGHNT and CDR2 is YYREEE (reference sequence). CDR3: CASSLQGGGNTIYF. The CDR3 DNA follows: TGTGCCAGCAGTCTACAGGGGGGAGGAAACACCATATATTTT.

The rearrangement joins TRBV7-2 to TRBJ2-7; a possible D gene is TRBD1 (6 bases). V lost 5 bases to trimming and J lost 6 bases, with 23 bases between them. The CDR3 runs 16 residues. The germline V gene has CDR1 SGHTA and CDR2 FQGNSA. CDR3 nucleotide sequence: TGTGCCAGCAGCCAATTACAGGGTATTTTTCCGGCCGAGCAGTACTTC. It codes for CASSQLQGIFPAEQYF.

V is TRBV5-1 and J is TRBJ2-1, with 8 bases matching TRBD2. Germline CDR1 SGHRS, CDR2 YFSETQ. With V trimmed by 4 bases and J by 6 bases, 6 bases remained unmatched. This CDR3 has 14 amino acids. CDR3 residues: CASSQTGGRNEQFF. CDR3 in DNA: TGCGCCAGCAGCCAAACGGGAGGGCGCAATGAGCAGTTCTTC.

A few counts support this clone. This chain uses TRBV28 with TRBJ2-3; 14 nucleotides match TRBD2. This CDR3 spans 17 amino acids. From germline, CDR1 is MDHEN and CDR2 SYDVKM. V shed 0 bases and J 3 bases; nucleotides not matched to a gene: 2. The CDR3 loop is CASSLWGLAGDTDTQYF. CDR3 nucleotides: TGTGCCAGCAGTTTATGGGGACTAGCGGGAGATACAGATACGCAGTATTTT.

The chain recombines TRBV24-1 with TRBJ2-3; D is unclear. Per the germline V gene, CDR1 is KGHDR and CDR2 is SFDVKD. CDR3 size: 11 residues. Trimming left V 3 bases short and J 5 bases short, with 2 bases between. The DNA for the CDR3 is TGTGCCACCAGTGATCGAGATACGCAGTATTTT. Protein: CATSDRDTQYF.

This chain connects TRBV5-1 to TRBJ1-2; unclear D gene. The CDR3 spans 14 residues. CDR1 and CDR2 (germline): SGHRS, YFSETQ. V lost 0 bases and J 7 bases, leaving 13 bases between the germline ends. CDR3 bases: TGCGCCAGCAGCTTGGGTGAGGGTTTTGCTGGCTACACCTTC. As protein: CASSLGEGFAGYTF.

The chain recombines TRBV7-8 with TRBJ2-3; no firm D call. The CDR3 extends over 14 amino acids. V lost 1 base to trimming and J lost 1 base, with 6 bases between them. The germline V gene has CDR1 SGHVS and CDR2 FQNEAQ. The CDR3 DNA is TGTGCCAGCAGCTTAGACAGAGGCACAGATACGCAGTATTTT. Protein product: CASSLDRGTDTQYF.

This clone appeared a single time. This chain links TRBV7-6 with TRBJ1-1, with D possibly being TRBD1 (6 bases). Trimming cost V 4 bases and J 0 bases, with 12 bases left between them. The CDR3 runs to 15 residues. Germline lookup yields CDR1 SGHVS and CDR2 FNYEAQ. CDR3 region: CASSSGGGMNTEAFF. The DNA for the CDR3 is TGTGCCAGCAGCTCCGGGGGGGGCATGAACACTGAAGCTTTCTTT.

The rearrangement uses TRBV11-3 and TRBJ2-1; weak D call: TRBD1 (6 bases). Germline-derived CDR1 and CDR2 are SGHNT and YENEEA. Trimming left V 1 base short and J 4 bases short, with 14 bases between. This CDR3 spans 16 amino acids. The CDR3 region has the DNA TGTGCCAGCAGCTTAGGATTACAGGGCCTTTACAATGAGCAGTTCTTC. Amino acids: CASSLGLQGLYNEQFF.

The J gene is TRBJ2-7, the V gene TRBV7-9; the match to TRBD1 covers 7 bases. The CDR3 contains 14 residues. From germline, CDR1 is SEHNR and CDR2 FQNEAQ (reference sequence). Losses at the gene ends were 4 bases for V and 0 bases for J; bases not matched to a gene: 3. The CDR3 sequence is CASSSGDSSYEQYF. The CDR3 DNA sequence: TGTGCCAGCAGCTCCGGGGACAGCTCCTACGAGCAGTACTTC.

Written as DNA, the CDR3 is TGTGCCAGCAGTGTTGGCAGGGGGCAGACTGAAGCTTTCTTT. It encodes CASSVGRGQTEAFF. The gene calls are TRBV6-1 and TRBJ1-1; 8 bases align to TRBD1. Germline V gene sequence: CDR1 MNHNS, CDR2 SASEGT. This CDR3 is 14 amino acids long. With V trimmed by 4 bases and J by 5 bases, 6 bases remained unmatched.

The chain is built from TRBV19 and TRBJ2-7; 11 bases agree with TRBD2. Trimming cost V 5 bases and J 2 bases; bases outside gene matches: 5. Looked up from germline, CDR1 is LNHDA and CDR2 is SQIVND (reference sequence). The CDR3 consists of 15 residues. This chain's CDR3 is CASSYRLAGTYEQYF. In DNA, the CDR3 is TGTGCCAGTAGTTACCGACTAGCGGGAACCTACGAGCAGTACTTC.

This clone was seen a few times. V usage is TRBV16 and J usage is TRBJ2-5, with D possibly being TRBD2 (5 bases). CDR3 length: 14 amino acids. Germline values: CDR1 KGHSY, CDR2 FQNENV. The ends were cut back, 0 bases at V and 7 bases at J, with 12 bases in the middle. CDR3 DNA sequence: TGTGCCAGCAGCCAATCGACACCCGAGGGGACCCAGTACTTC. Its translation is CASSQSTPEGTQYF.

The chain couples TRBV7-9 to TRBJ1-2, with D perhaps TRBD1 (5 bases). The CDR3 sequence is 15 residues long. Germline CDR1 reads SEHNR; CDR2 reads FQNEAQ (reference sequence). Trimming removed 1 base at V and 2 bases at J, with 11 bases between. The DNA of the CDR3 is TGTGCCAGCAGCTTAGGGTCAAGGGGAAACTATGGCTACACCTTC. Its translation is CASSLGSRGNYGYTF.

The V call is TRBV7-2, the J call TRBJ1-2; possible D gene TRBD1, 5 bases. The germline V gene encodes CDR1 SGHTA and CDR2 FQGNSA. The length of the CDR3 is 12 residues. The V end was cut by 4 bases, the J end by 4 bases, with 7 bases between. The CDR3 loop is CASSSGGYGYTF. The CDR3 DNA sequence: TGTGCCAGCAGCTCGGGGGGCTATGGCTACACCTTC.

The chain carries TRBV28 and TRBJ2-7; tentative D call: TRBD1 (5 bases). Trimming cost V 7 bases and J 2 bases, with 18 bases left between them. The CDR3 loop spans 15 amino acids. Germline CDR1 MDHEN, CDR2 SYDVKM. CDR3 bases: TGTGCCAGCACCCCGGGTGGGGCTGGGCCCTACGAGCAGTACTTC. It is translated as CASTPGGAGPYEQYF.

The chain links TRBV7-8 to TRBJ1-5, with D possibly matching TRBD1 (6 bases). Trimming took off 5 bases at V and 0 bases at J, with 17 bases between the two ends. Germline values: CDR1 SGHVS, CDR2 FQNEAQ. The CDR3 covers 17 residues. Here the CDR3 DNA reads TGTGCCAGCAGCAAAGGGACAAGCCACAATAGCAATCAGCCCCAGCATTTT. Translating gives CASSKGTSHNSNQPQHF. Full variable domain (rest looked up from reference TRBV7-8 and TRBJ1-5): GAGVSQSPRYKVAKRGQDVALRCDPISGHVSLFWYQQALGQGPEFLTYFQNEAQLDKSGLPSDRFFAERPEGSVSTLKIQRTQQEDSAVYLCASSKGTSHNSNQPQHFGDGTRLSIL.

This clone has a single count. The chain carries TRBV7-2 and TRBJ2-7; 8 nucleotides line up with TRBD2. V gave up 7 bases and J gave up 4 bases; unmatched junction bases: 9. CDR3 length: 14 amino acids. The germline gives CDR1 SGHTA, CDR2 FQGNSA. In nucleotides, the CDR3 is TGTGCCAGCACCCGGGAGAGCGGGAGATACGAGCAGTACTTC. As protein: CASTRESGRYEQYF.

V usage is TRBV6-5 and J usage is TRBJ1-3, with 7 bases identical to TRBD1. The CDR3 is 15 amino acids. After removal of 10 bases from V and 0 bases from J, the junction contained 9 bases not matched to a gene. The germline gives CDR1 MNHEY, CDR2 SVGAGI. The CDR3 sequence is CATTSGQSSGNTIYF. For the CDR3, the DNA is TGTGCCACCACCTCGGGACAGAGCTCTGGAAACACCATATATTTT.

The chain has TRBV4-1 and TRBJ2-1; TRBD1 matches 12 bases. CDR1 is MGHRA and CDR2 is YSYEKL in the germline V gene. This CDR3 contains 16 residues. V trimming: 4 bases; J trimming: 7 bases; junction bases outside the gene matches: 8. CDR3 nucleotides: TGCGCCAGCAGCCCCCAAGTGGGACAGGGGGCAAATGAGCAGTTCTTC. This translates into CASSPQVGQGANEQFF.

The V and J genes are TRBV28 and TRBJ2-6; D may be TRBD1 (5 bases). The germline V and J ends were trimmed by 2 bases and 0 bases, with 11 bases remaining between them. The CDR3 runs 17 residues. From germline, CDR1 is MDHEN and CDR2 SYDVKM. The CDR3 DNA is TGTGCCAGCAGTTTAAGTCAGGGAAACTCTGGGGCCAACGTCCTGACTTTC. Its translation: CASSLSQGNSGANVLTF.

The V gene is TRBV6-5, the J gene TRBJ1-5; tentative D call: TRBD1 (6 bases). V lost 4 bases, J lost 3 bases, and 13 bases lay in between. This CDR3 comprises 15 residues. Germline CDR1 reads MNHEY; CDR2 reads SVGAGI. DNA of the CDR3: TGTGCCAGCAGTTTGAACAGGGTGGCCAATCAGCCCCAGCATTTT. Its protein product is CASSLNRVANQPQHF.

This clone was counted only a few times. The chain couples TRBV6-1 to TRBJ1-1; D might be TRBD1 (6 bases). The CDR3 totals 13 residues. Germline V gives CDR1 MNHNS, CDR2 SASEGT. Deletions cut 1 base from V and 12 bases from J, with 15 bases between. CDR3 DNA: TGTGCCAGCAGTGAAGTCCCAGGGGACGGATCTTTCTTT. Encoded protein: CASSEVPGDGSFF.